This record concerns one T cell receptor beta chain sequence. Its antigen is not yet known. Base quality data are lacking; no much larger clone is found one base away. The data stem from a study of T cell changes during pregnancy in multiple sclerosis (dated by TCRdb to between 2018 and 2020). In terms of the full investigation: The study looked at changes in the T cell repertoire across pregnancy in women with multiple sclerosis.

Receptors were amplified or captured by the immunoSEQ multiplex PCR assay. TCRdb took over this immuneACCESS table, retaining in-frame rearrangements with V and J assigned. Such tables are incomplete; in checked studies, under half of the missing clones stem from an unresolved V gene, and the remainder is unexplained. This sample comprises about 98,000 clones, about 90% of them detected only once. The top ten clonotypes cover around 2.1% of the sample. Sequences were derived from peripheral blood, sampled after pregnancy. The receptor was derived from a female donor in good health, enrolled as a control in a pregnancy study.

This receptor carries the CDR3 CASSLGQSADTQYF. The DNA reads as follows: TGCGCCAGCAGCTTGGGCCAATCAGCAGATACGCAGTATTTT. The rearranged chain carries TRBV5-1 and TRBJ2-3, with no D gene named confidently. V is clipped by 0 bases and J by 4 bases, and the sequence between their germline boundaries is 9 bases long. The germline V gene encodes CDR1 SGHRS and CDR2 YFSETQ. The cysteine opens and the phenylalanine closes a CDR3 of 14 amino acids. Only the CDR3 portion is preserved as DNA: 42 bases, with reading frame beginning at the first base.